Detailed here is one TCR beta chain. Its antigen remains unidentified. The V end lost 4 bases, the J end lost 4 bases, and 15 bases lay between the germline ends. Germline CDR1 is LGHNA and CDR2 is YSLEER. This CDR3 contains 15 residues. TCRdb keeps only in-frame clones here, not all; method: immunoSEQ multiplex PCR. The repertoire holds over 80,000 clones, roughly 91% seen once, with over 0.15% in the top ten. The sample originates from a study of graft-versus-host responses after intestinal transplantation. Whole-study results and caveats: HvG clone declines early post-transplant were associated with peak circulating GvH levels.

V and J are TRBV4-3 and TRBJ2-3; D perhaps matches TRBD2 (5 bases). This specimen was unstimulated CD4+ T cells sorted from spleen or lymph node cells, taken before transplant. The sequence was obtained from a human donor who was the organ donor for an intestinal transplant. The CDR3 is CASSLLTGSPDTQYF. DNA for the CDR3: TGCGCCAGCAGCCTTCTAACGGGGTCACCAGATACGCAGTATTTT.